A single sample is the source of the 23 T cell receptor beta chains below, sequenced in a study of T-cell memory formation after mild COVID-19. TCRdb reanalysed the 5' RACE reads using MiXCR and keeps one entry per CDR3 protein. The sample yields 110,000 or so distinct CDR3 sequences, 20% to 25% seen once. The specimen was PBMCs or a T cell subset sorted from them (not recorded which). Receptor source: a man in his late teens or twenties who had mild COVID-19 (a few samples of this study predate the infection). Cell type and time point are not known.

This clonotype was observed a few times. The chain links TRBV6-2 or TRBV6-3 to TRBJ2-7; 11 bases agree with TRBD1. With V trimmed by 6 bases and J by 5 bases, 12 bases remained unmatched. This CDR3 is 16 amino acids long. In germline, CDR1 is MNHEY, CDR2 SVGEGT. The CDR3 nucleotides are TGTGCCAGCAGCCCCCTACTCCGGGACAGGGGGGACGAGCAGTACGTC. The encoded protein is CASSPLLRDRGDEQYV.

This clonotype was seen only once. This likely comes from a read error, as the CDR3 has no conserved phenylalanine or tryptophan at its end. No DNA is shown, since the ends of the CDR3 on it are uncertain; the CDR3 is the one TCRdb lists. The chain has TRBV12-2 and TRBJ2-5. TRBV12-2 is listed as a pseudogene. With termini counted, the CDR3 has 9 amino acids. CDR3 sequence: CASRAYSSP.

The V gene is TRBV6-5, the J gene TRBJ2-7; 7 positions match TRBD2. The germline V gene has CDR1 MNHEY and CDR2 SVGAGI. V shed 6 bases, J shed 3 bases, and the junction held 8 bases outside the gene matches. The CDR3 spans 14 residues. Here the CDR3 DNA reads TGTGCCAGCAGCCCCCGGGGAGGGTTCTACGAGCAGTACGTC. Translating it yields CASSPRGGFYEQYV.

The chain has TRBV7-9 and TRBJ2-1; 8 bases are shared with TRBD2. The CDR3 is made up of 17 amino acids. Per the germline V gene, CDR1 is SEHNR and CDR2 is FQNEAQ (reference sequence). The trim removed 3 bases at V and 10 bases at J, leaving 17 bases unmatched. CDR3 protein: CASSLSGREPVNPEQFF. The CDR3 nucleotides read TGTGCCAGCAGCTTGTCCGGGAGGGAGCCGGTCAATCCCGAGCAGTTCTTC. Full variable domain (rest looked up from reference TRBV7-9 and TRBJ2-1): DTGVSQNPRHKITKRGQNVTFRCDPISEHNRLYWYRQTLGQGPEFLTYFQNEAQLEKSRLLSDRFSAERPKGSFSTLEIQRTEQGDSAMYLCASSLSGREPVNPEQFFGPGTRLTVL.

The gene calls are TRBV6-2 or TRBV6-3 and TRBJ2-2, with TRBD1 matching 9 bases. The CDR3 runs 16 residues. J was trimmed by 4 bases and V by 1 base; bases with no gene match: 4. The germline gives CDR1 MNHEY, CDR2 SVGEGT. CDR3 amino acids: CASSYWDRASTGELFF. CDR3 in DNA: TGTGCCAGCAGTTACTGGGACAGGGCAAGCACCGGGGAGCTGTTTTTT.

This clonotype has a count of ten or more. This chain uses TRBV19 with TRBJ1-1, with 10 bases identical to TRBD1. Per germline, CDR1 LNHDA and CDR2 SQIVND (reference sequence). Unmatched junction bases numbered 14, after V lost 7 bases and J lost 3 bases. The CDR3 runs 17 residues. In DNA form, the CDR3 reads TGTGCCAGTAATTCCTATGACAGGGGGCAAGAGGACACTGAAGCTTTCTTT. Protein product: CASNSYDRGQEDTEAFF.

The genes are TRBV6-2 or TRBV6-3 and TRBJ2-2; weak D call: TRBD1 (6 bases). V gave up 7 bases and J gave up 4 bases, with 25 bases separating them. CDR1 MNHEY and CDR2 SVGEGT come from the germline V gene. CDR3 length: 18 residues. The CDR3 DNA sequence: TGTGCCAGCAAATACGGTTGGGACACCTATTTGGGCACCGGGGAGCTGTTTTTT. Its protein is CASKYGWDTYLGTGELFF.

This clonotype was recorded a few times. The chain combines TRBV7-2 with TRBJ2-5, with 8 bases lining up with TRBD2. CDR1 SGHTA and CDR2 FQGNSA come from the germline V gene. The ends lost 1 base at V and 1 base at J; junction bases unmatched: 5. The CDR3 totals 16 residues. This CDR3 reads CASSLGGGGFQETQYF. CDR3 nucleotides: TGTGCCAGCAGCTTAGGAGGCGGGGGGTTCCAAGAGACCCAGTACTTC.

There are a few counts of this clonotype. V is TRBV5-5 and J is TRBJ2-1, with D possibly matching TRBD2 (6 bases). Germline V gene lookup returns CDR1 SGHKS and CDR2 YYEKEE (reference sequence). The CDR3 consists of 12 residues. The CDR3 nucleotides are TGTGCTAGTCGTCCGGGACTCGGAGAGCAGTTCTTC. Translating it yields CASRPGLGEQFF.

The chain employs TRBV12-3 or TRBV12-4 and TRBJ2-3; a weak D match, TRBD2 (5 bases). Trimming removed 5 bases at V and 3 bases at J, with 15 bases between. The CDR3 runs to 15 residues. CDR3 in amino acids: CASSPGEIRTDTQYF. The CDR3 bases are TGTGCCAGCAGTCCCGGGGAGATAAGGACAGATACGCAGTATTTT.

The V gene is TRBV6-5, the J gene TRBJ2-1; D perhaps matches TRBD2 (7 bases). The CDR3 spans 15 residues. V lost 5 bases and J 7 bases, leaving 18 bases between the germline ends. Looked up from germline, CDR1 is MNHEY and CDR2 is SVGAGI. CDR3: CASSVVGGPGNEQFF. The DNA for the CDR3 is TGTGCCAGCAGTGTCGTGGGGGGGCCGGGGAATGAGCAGTTCTTC.

The chain is built from TRBV20-1 and TRBJ1-1; D is unclear. CDR3 size: 12 residues. Per germline, CDR1 DFQATT and CDR2 SNEGSKA (reference sequence). The V end lost 2 bases, the J end lost 3 bases, and 7 bases lay between the germline ends. CDR3 residues: CSARILDTEAFF. In DNA, the CDR3 is TGCAGTGCTAGAATATTGGACACTGAAGCTTTCTTT.

This clonotype has a handful of counts. The chain joins TRBV12-3 or TRBV12-4 to TRBJ2-7; D remains ambiguous. The CDR3 has 13 amino acids. Trimming took 6 bases from V and 1 from J, leaving 10 bases between them. CDR3 bases: TGTGCCAGCAGCTGGGCCTCATCCTACGAGCAGTACGTC. It translates to CASSWASSYEQYV.

The V gene is TRBV25-1, the J gene TRBJ1-2, with D unclear. The CDR3 runs 13 residues. Trimming took off 2 bases at V and 8 bases at J, with 12 bases between the two ends. Germline V gene sequence: CDR1 MGHDK, CDR2 SYGVNS. CDR3 DNA: TGTGCCAGCAGTGAACCCGGGGTAGCGGGCTACACCTTC. It encodes CASSEPGVAGYTF.

The chain combines TRBV6-2 or TRBV6-3 with TRBJ1-1, with TRBD1 as a possible D gene (5 bases). Germline V CDR1 and CDR2: MNHEY, SVGEGT. Trimming took off 0 bases at V and 0 bases at J, with 14 bases between the two ends. CDR3 length: 17 residues. The CDR3 protein is CASSYSISKGMNTEAFF. CDR3 in DNA: TGTGCCAGCAGTTACTCGATTAGTAAGGGGATGAACACTGAAGCTTTCTTT.

The table lists this clonotype with many counts. The V gene is TRBV7-6, the J gene TRBJ2-1; 10 positions match TRBD1. Germline-derived CDR1 and CDR2 are SGHVS and FNYEAQ. The CDR3 runs 14 residues. The V segment lost 2 bases and the J segment 8 bases; nucleotides outside the gene matches: 3. The CDR3 is CASSLRQGAYEQFF. The CDR3 bases are TGTGCCAGCAGCTTAAGACAGGGGGCCTATGAGCAGTTCTTC.

This clonotype was counted a few times. The V and J genes are TRBV29-1 and TRBJ2-3, with D maybe TRBD1 (6 bases). The germline gives CDR1 SQVTM, CDR2 ANQGSEA. The CDR3 sequence is 15 residues long. The germline V and J ends were trimmed by 4 bases and 1 base, with 15 bases remaining between them. CDR3 region: CSVGVLRQGTDTQYF. In DNA, the CDR3 is TGCAGCGTTGGGGTTCTGAGACAGGGCACAGATACGCAGTATTTT.

For the CDR3, the DNA is TGTGCCAGCAGCTTCCCCAGGGGATCTGGGGCTTTCTTT. Translating it yields CASSFPRGSGAFF. The chain is built from TRBV7-2 and TRBJ1-1; D is perhaps TRBD1 (6 bases). The length of the CDR3 is 13 residues. Trimming left V 3 bases short and J 11 bases short, with 16 bases between. In germline, CDR1 is SGHTA, CDR2 FQGNSA. Full variable domain (remainder filled in from reference TRBV7-2 and TRBJ1-1): GAGVSQSPSNKVTEKGKDVELRCDPISGHTALYWYRQSLGQGLEFLIYFQGNSAPDKSGLPSDRFSAERTGGSVSTLTIQRTQQEDSAVYLCASSFPRGSGAFFGQGTRLTVV.

The chain employs TRBV7-6 and TRBJ1-1; D not resolved. CDR1 is SGHVS and CDR2 is FNYEAQ in the germline V gene. V shed 5 bases and J shed 10 bases, with 20 bases lying between them. The CDR3 contains 14 residues. DNA of the CDR3: TGTGCCAGCAGCCACTCACCCCTAGGGTCGGGAGCTTTCTTT. Translation: CASSHSPLGSGAFF.

The rearrangement joins TRBV19 to TRBJ1-5; weak D call: TRBD1 (5 bases). This CDR3 is 13 amino acids long. Germline CDR1 and CDR2: LNHDA and SQIVND (reference sequence). V was trimmed by 5 bases and J by 4 bases, leaving 9 bases between them. In nucleotides, the CDR3 is TGTGCCAGTAGTGCGACAGAGAATCAGCCCCAGCATTTT. Translation gives CASSATENQPQHF.

This clonotype appeared a few times. CDR3 amino acids: CSARDMGLADPDEQFF. CDR3 coding DNA: TGCAGTGCTAGAGATATGGGCCTGGCGGATCCTGATGAGCAGTTCTTC. V is TRBV20-1 and J is TRBJ2-1; D is unclear. The ends were cut back, 0 bases at V and 8 bases at J, with 20 bases in the middle. CDR1 and CDR2 from the germline V gene are DFQATT and SNEGSKA (reference sequence). This CDR3 region has 16 residues.

This chain's CDR3 is CASSPRDTNPYGYTF. CDR3 bases: TGCGCCAGCAGCCCCCGGGACACCAACCCCTATGGCTACACCTTC. The chain is built from TRBV4-1 and TRBJ1-2, with D perhaps matching TRBD1 (6 bases). CDR1 and CDR2 from the germline V gene are MGHRA and YSYEKL. V dropped 4 bases and J dropped 4 bases, with 16 bases sitting between them. This CDR3 is built from 15 residues.

This clonotype was seen only once. The chain carries TRBV5-1 and TRBJ1-1; D remains unclear. Per germline, CDR1 SGHRS and CDR2 YFSETQ. Trimming left V 0 bases short and J 6 bases short, with 12 bases between. This CDR3 comprises 14 residues. DNA for the CDR3: TGCGCCAGCAGCTTGGAAGCGGGTTCGCCTGAAGCTTTCTTT. Translating gives CASSLEAGSPEAFF.